Following are 22 T cell receptor beta chains from one sample sequenced in a study of T cells and copy number aberrations in small-cell lung cancer. The repertoire was sequenced with immunoSEQ multiplex PCR; TCRdb's copy has only in-frame clones and lacks some. The sample consists of more than 9,500 clones, about three quarters of them appearing once. Sequencing was carried out using normal tissue next to the tumor. These receptors were taken from a man between 60 and 75 years old with small cell lung cancer.

This sequence joins TRBV19 and TRBJ1-5, with unresolved D. The CDR3 loop spans 13 amino acids. The V and J ends lost 1 base and 4 bases respectively, with 5 bases between them. Germline V gene sequence: CDR1 LNHDA, CDR2 SQIVND (reference sequence). CDR3 nucleotides: TGTGCCAGTAGTATAGCCTCTAATCAGCCCCAGCATTTT. Protein sequence: CASSIASNQPQHF.

This sequence joins TRBV2 and TRBJ1-1; no reliable D call. The CDR3 extends over 13 amino acids. Germline CDR1 is SNHLY and CDR2 is FYNNEI. V shed 5 bases and J shed 4 bases, with 11 bases lying between them. The CDR3 loop reads CASSSFSTTEAFF. CDR3 coding DNA: TGTGCCAGCAGTTCCTTCTCCACCACTGAAGCTTTCTTT.

The chain employs TRBV7-8 and TRBJ2-7, with D possibly being TRBD1 (5 bases). This CDR3 comprises 13 residues. Looked up from germline, CDR1 is SGHVS and CDR2 is FQNEAQ. V shed 9 bases and J shed 2 bases, with 14 bases lying between them. The DNA for the CDR3 is TGTGCCAGTAATAAGGGGCGAACCTACGAGCAGTACTTC. It specifies CASNKGRTYEQYF.

This chain uses TRBV20-1 with TRBJ2-1; D is possibly TRBD2 (5 bases). V shed 6 bases and J shed 11 bases, with 14 bases lying between them. This CDR3 has 11 residues. The germline gives CDR1 DFQATT, CDR2 SNEGSKA (reference sequence). CDR3 nucleotides: TGCAGTGCCCCCGATTGGGAGAAGCAGTTCTTC. Protein: CSAPDWEKQFF.

The genes are TRBV5-6 and TRBJ1-4; the D gene is possibly TRBD1 (6 bases). In germline, CDR1 is SGHDT, CDR2 YYEEEE. The germline V and J ends were trimmed by 2 bases and 11 bases, with 10 bases remaining between them. The CDR3 spans 12 residues. The CDR3 DNA follows: TGTGCCAGCAGCTTCGGGGGCGACAAACTGTTTTTT. It codes for CASSFGGDKLFF.

The chain employs TRBV11-2 and TRBJ2-5, with D perhaps matching TRBD1 (6 bases). Deletions cut 2 bases from V and 7 bases from J, with 14 bases between. The V gene's germline CDR1 is SGHAT and CDR2 FQNNGV. The CDR3 length is 14 residues. The CDR3 loop is CASSLMAMTGTQYF. The CDR3 region has the DNA TGTGCCAGCAGCTTAATGGCGATGACAGGGACCCAGTACTTC.

In regard to this clone: The junction shows a germline mismatch at one end, possibly a read error. V gene TRBV7-7 combines with J gene TRBJ2-3; possibly TRBD2 for D (6 bases). The CDR3 is made up of 15 amino acids. The germline V gene encodes CDR1 SSHAT and CDR2 FNYEAQ (reference sequence). The CDR3 sequence: CASSLGDSPTDTQYF. CDR3 bases: TGTGCTAGCAGCTTAGGGGACTCCCCCACAGATACGCAGTATTTT.

The sample holds one count of this clone. The junction shows a germline mismatch at one end, possibly a read error. This chain links TRBV7-7 with TRBJ2-1; D unresolved. Germline V gene sequence: CDR1 SSHAT, CDR2 FNYEAQ (reference sequence). The CDR3 consists of 14 residues. CDR3 region: CASSLDTSPDEQFF. The CDR3 nucleotides are TGTGCTAGCAGCTTAGACACCTCCCCGGATGAGCAGTTCTTC. Full variable domain (rest looked up from reference TRBV7-7 and TRBJ2-1): GAGVSQSPRYKVTKRGQDVTLRCDPISSHATLYWYQQALGQGPEFLTYFNYEAQPDKSGLPSDRFSAERPEGSISTLTIQRTEQRDSAMYRCASSLDTSPDEQFFGPGTRLTVL.

This chain joins TRBV18 and TRBJ1-2, with D uncertain. The ends were cut back, 3 bases at V and 7 bases at J, with 12 bases in the middle. The CDR3 has 13 residues. Germline V CDR1 and CDR2: KGHSH, LQKENI. CDR3 coding DNA: TGTGCCAGCTCACCGGTGGAGGGTCCTGGCTACACCTTC. Translation: CASSPVEGPGYTF.

The V and J genes are TRBV16 and TRBJ1-5; D is uncertain. This CDR3 is 13 amino acids long. V was clipped by 1 base and J by 0 bases, with 1 base between them. Looked up from germline, CDR1 is KGHSY and CDR2 is FQNENV. CDR3 region: CASSQFSNQPQHF. CDR3 bases: TGTGCCAGCAGCCAATTTAGCAATCAGCCCCAGCATTTT. Drawing the rest from reference TRBV16 and TRBJ1-5, the complete variable domain is GEEVAQTPKHLVRGEGQKAKLYCAPIKGHSYVFWYQQVLKNEFKFLISFQNENVFDETGMPKERFSAKCLPNSPCSLEIQATKLEDSAVYFCASSQFSNQPQHFGDGTRLSIL.

This clone has just a few counts. This chain joins TRBV19 and TRBJ2-2; D is unresolved. V was pared by 8 bases and J by 1 base, with 11 bases between. There are 14 residues in the CDR3. CDR1 and CDR2 from the germline V gene are LNHDA and SQIVND (reference sequence). For the CDR3, the DNA is TGTGCCAGTGTCAGATATGGGAACACCGGGGAGCTGTTTTTT. Translating it yields CASVRYGNTGELFF.

This rearrangement joins TRBV4-2 to TRBJ2-7, with 9 bases fitting TRBD2. Germline V gene data show CDR1 as LGHNA and CDR2 as YNFKEQ. The CDR3 sequence is 15 residues long. With V trimmed by 5 bases and J by 3 bases, 8 bases remained unmatched. The CDR3 region is CASSKRLADYYEQYF. DNA for the CDR3: TGTGCCAGCAGCAAGCGACTAGCGGACTACTACGAGCAGTACTTC.

The gene calls are TRBV5-1 and TRBJ2-5, with D hard to call. V was shortened by 4 bases and J by 4 bases, with 8 bases between the two germline ends. In germline, CDR1 is SGHRS, CDR2 YFSETQ. This CDR3 spans 12 amino acids. The CDR3 region is CASSDLRETQYF. Here the CDR3 DNA reads TGCGCCAGCAGCGACCTCAGAGAGACCCAGTACTTC.

The sample holds one count of this clone. The chain uses TRBV11-2 and TRBJ2-3; D gene uncertain. CDR1 is SGHAT, CDR2 FQNNGV, per germline. The V and J ends lost 3 bases and 4 bases respectively, with 11 bases between them. The CDR3 totals 14 residues. CDR3 coding DNA: TGTGCCAGCAGCTTCACGAGCCGGGCAGATACGCAGTATTTT. Translation gives CASSFTSRADTQYF.

The CDR3 loop reads CASSQVGGLAVTDTQYF. The CDR3 DNA is TGTGCCAGCAGCCAAGTAGGGGGACTAGCGGTCACAGATACGCAGTATTTT. The chain carries TRBV4-2 and TRBJ2-3, with TRBD2 matching 11 bases. The CDR3 covers 17 residues. The germline V gene has CDR1 LGHNA and CDR2 YNFKEQ. The V gene end was trimmed by 1 base and the J gene end by 2 bases; junction bases not matched to a gene: 5.

This clone was seen a single time. J is TRBJ2-7 and V is TRBV7-9; D uncertain. CDR1 and CDR2 from the germline V gene are SEHNR and FQNEAQ (reference sequence). V was shortened by 1 base and J by 3 bases, with 7 bases between the two germline ends. The CDR3 is 13 amino acids. The CDR3 bases are TGTGCCAGCAGCTTAGGCTCGGACTACGAGCAGTACTTC. The encoded protein is CASSLGSDYEQYF.

This chain joins TRBV11-2 and TRBJ1-1, with a tentative D call TRBD1 (5 bases). Trimming left V 9 bases short and J 0 bases short, with 11 bases between. CDR1 and CDR2 (germline): SGHAT, FQNNGV. The CDR3 length is 13 residues. The CDR3: CASRTQLNTEAFF. The CDR3 nucleotides are TGTGCCAGTCGGACACAGCTGAACACTGAAGCTTTCTTT.

V gene TRBV11-3 combines with J gene TRBJ2-7; perhaps TRBD1 as D (6 bases). CDR3 length: 15 amino acids. The V and J ends lost 1 base and 2 bases respectively, with 12 bases between them. Germline values: CDR1 SGHNT, CDR2 YENEEA. This chain's CDR3 is CASSLVQGLTYEQYF. In DNA, the CDR3 is TGTGCCAGCAGCTTAGTTCAGGGGTTAACCTACGAGCAGTACTTC.

Here the CDR3 DNA reads TGTGCCAGCTTATCTTCCTGGCAGGGGAACACTGAAGCTTTCTTT. Protein sequence: CASLSSWQGNTEAFF. The rearrangement links TRBV6-1 to TRBJ1-1; tentative D call: TRBD1 (5 bases). The CDR3 is 15 amino acids. Trimming took 8 bases from V and 1 from J, leaving 17 bases between them. Germline V gives CDR1 MNHNS, CDR2 SASEGT.

This chain links TRBV6-1 with TRBJ2-2; 9 positions agree with TRBD2. Germline-derived CDR1 and CDR2 are MNHNS and SASEGT. The CDR3 contains 15 residues. Trimming took 6 bases from V and 7 from J; bases not matched to a gene: 9. CDR3 region: CASRSQREAIGELFF. In DNA, the CDR3 is TGTGCCAGCAGGTCGCAGCGGGAGGCGATCGGGGAGCTGTTTTTT.

The chain carries TRBV7-8 and TRBJ2-1; D gene unclear. The germline V gene has CDR1 SGHVS and CDR2 FQNEAQ. The length of the CDR3 is 11 residues. V lost 0 bases, J lost 8 bases, and 2 bases lay in between. The CDR3 nucleotides are TGTGCCAGCAGCTTAGCTTATGAGCAGTTCTTC. It translates to CASSLAYEQFF. The whole variable domain, filled in from reference TRBV7-8 and TRBJ2-1, reads GAGVSQSPRYKVAKRGQDVALRCDPISGHVSLFWYQQALGQGPEFLTYFQNEAQLDKSGLPSDRFFAERPEGSVSTLKIQRTQQEDSAVYLCASSLAYEQFFGPGTRLTVL.

This clone showed up just a few times. This chain links TRBV29-1 with TRBJ2-1; D may be TRBD2 (6 bases). The CDR3 covers 13 residues. V lost 8 bases and J lost 4, with 15 bases in between. Germline loops: CDR1 SQVTM, CDR2 ANQGSEA. The DNA of the CDR3 is TGCAGCTGGGCCGGGAGACTTTACAATGAGCAGTTCTTC. Protein: CSWAGRLYNEQFF.